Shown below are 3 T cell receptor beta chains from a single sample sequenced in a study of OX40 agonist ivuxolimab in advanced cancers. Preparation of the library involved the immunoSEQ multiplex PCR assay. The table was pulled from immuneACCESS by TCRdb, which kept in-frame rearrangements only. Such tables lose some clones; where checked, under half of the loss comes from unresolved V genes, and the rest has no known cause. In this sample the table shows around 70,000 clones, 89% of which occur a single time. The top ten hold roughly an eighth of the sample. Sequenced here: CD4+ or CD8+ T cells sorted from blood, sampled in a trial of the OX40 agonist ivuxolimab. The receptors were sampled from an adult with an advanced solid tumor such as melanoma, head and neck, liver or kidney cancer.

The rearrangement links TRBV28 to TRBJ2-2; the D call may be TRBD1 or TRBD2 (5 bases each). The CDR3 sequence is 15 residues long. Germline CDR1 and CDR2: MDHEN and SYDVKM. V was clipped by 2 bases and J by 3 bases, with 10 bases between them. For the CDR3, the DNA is TGTGCCAGCAGTTTAGGTGGGACGGACACCGGGGAGCTGTTTTTT. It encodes CASSLGGTDTGELFF.

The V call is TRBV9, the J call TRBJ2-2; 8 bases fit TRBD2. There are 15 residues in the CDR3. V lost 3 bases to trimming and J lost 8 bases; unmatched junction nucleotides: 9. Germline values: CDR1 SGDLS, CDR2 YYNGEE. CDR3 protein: CASSEAGVLAGELFF. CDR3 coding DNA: TGTGCCAGCAGCGAAGCGGGGGTTTTAGCGGGGGAGCTGTTTTTT.

The CDR3 region is CASSLVDEQFF. In nucleotides, the CDR3 is TGTGCCAGCAGCTTGGTGGATGAGCAGTTCTTC. This chain joins TRBV5-4 and TRBJ2-1; no firm D call. This CDR3 comprises 11 residues. Trimming pared 0 bases from V and 8 bases from J, leaving 3 bases between. CDR1 and CDR2 from the germline V gene are SGHNT and YYREEE (reference sequence).